This T cell receptor (beta chain) was observed in a study of cytomegalovirus exposure and HLA in healthy donors. The overall study: The roughly 120 validation repertoires, a later analysis reported, used the same platform as the approximately 730 repertoires from the first cohort. Points from the study as a whole: Rarity held for most TCR sequences, but there were some public TCRs that occurred in many donors. The authors confirmed in vitro that a few CMV-associated chains were specific for CMV antigens.

Only in-frame clones appear in the TCRdb table, and some are missing; sequencing was by immunoSEQ multiplex PCR. The sample includes 110,000 to 150,000 clones, 94% seen only once; the top ten take 1.5% to 2%. The germline CDR1 and CDR2 sequences are MNHEY and SMNVEV (reference sequence). The CDR3 loop spans 15 amino acids. Trimming pared 4 bases from V and 7 bases from J, leaving 16 bases between. A note on this clone: Its target is not known.

The sequenced material came from PBMCs. This clonotype was sampled from a man younger than 35 in good health and CMV-seropositive. The rearrangement joins TRBV27 to TRBJ1-4, with no clear D. The CDR3 sequence: CASSSLGRWGEKLFF. CDR3 coding DNA: TGTGCCAGCAGTTCCCTGGGGAGGTGGGGTGAAAAACTGTTTTTT.